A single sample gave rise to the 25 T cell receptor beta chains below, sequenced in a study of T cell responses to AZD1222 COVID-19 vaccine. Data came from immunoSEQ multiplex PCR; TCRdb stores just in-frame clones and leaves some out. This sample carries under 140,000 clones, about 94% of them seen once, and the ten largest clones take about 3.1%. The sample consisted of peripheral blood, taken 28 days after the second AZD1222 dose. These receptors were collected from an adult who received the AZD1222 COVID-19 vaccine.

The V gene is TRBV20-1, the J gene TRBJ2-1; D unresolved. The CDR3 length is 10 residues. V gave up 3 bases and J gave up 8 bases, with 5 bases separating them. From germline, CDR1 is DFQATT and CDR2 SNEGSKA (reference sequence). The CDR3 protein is CSARNYEQFF. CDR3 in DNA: TGCAGTGCTAGGAATTATGAGCAGTTCTTC.

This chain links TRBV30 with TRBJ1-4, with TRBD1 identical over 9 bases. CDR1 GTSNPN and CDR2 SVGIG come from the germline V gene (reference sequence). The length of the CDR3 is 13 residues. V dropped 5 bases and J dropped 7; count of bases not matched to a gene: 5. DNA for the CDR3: TGTGCCTGGGAAACAGGGGGCATTGAAAAACTGTTTTTT. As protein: CAWETGGIEKLFF.

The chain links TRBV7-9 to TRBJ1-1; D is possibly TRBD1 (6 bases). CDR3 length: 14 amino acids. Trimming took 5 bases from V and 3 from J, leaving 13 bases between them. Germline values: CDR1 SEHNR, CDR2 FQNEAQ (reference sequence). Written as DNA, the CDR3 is TGTGCCAGCAGCCCAAGGGGGTATGACACTGAAGCTTTCTTT. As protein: CASSPRGYDTEAFF.

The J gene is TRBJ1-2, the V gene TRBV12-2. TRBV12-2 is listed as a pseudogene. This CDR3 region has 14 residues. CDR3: CASRLGRKDYGYTF. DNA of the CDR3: TGTGCAAGTCGCTTAGGTAGAAAGGACTATGGCTACACCTTC.

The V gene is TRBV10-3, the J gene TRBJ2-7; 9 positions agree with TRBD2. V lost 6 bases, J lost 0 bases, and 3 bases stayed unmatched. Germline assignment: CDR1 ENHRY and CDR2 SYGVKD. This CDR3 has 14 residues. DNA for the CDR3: TGTGCCATCAGCGCGGGGGGGGGCTCCTACGAGCAGTACTTC. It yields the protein CAISAGGGSYEQYF.

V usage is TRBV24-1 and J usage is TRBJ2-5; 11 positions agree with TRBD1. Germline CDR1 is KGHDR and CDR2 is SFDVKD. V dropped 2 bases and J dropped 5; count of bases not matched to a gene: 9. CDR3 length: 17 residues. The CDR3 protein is CATSDSKRTGGLETQYF. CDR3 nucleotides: TGTGCCACCAGTGATTCTAAACGGACAGGGGGCTTGGAGACCCAGTACTTC.

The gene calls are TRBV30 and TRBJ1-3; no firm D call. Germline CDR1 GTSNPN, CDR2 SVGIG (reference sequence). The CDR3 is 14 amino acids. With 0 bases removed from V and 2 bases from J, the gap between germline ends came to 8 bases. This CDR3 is CAWSVPGTGNTIYF. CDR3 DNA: TGTGCCTGGAGTGTACCGGGAACTGGAAACACCATATATTTT.

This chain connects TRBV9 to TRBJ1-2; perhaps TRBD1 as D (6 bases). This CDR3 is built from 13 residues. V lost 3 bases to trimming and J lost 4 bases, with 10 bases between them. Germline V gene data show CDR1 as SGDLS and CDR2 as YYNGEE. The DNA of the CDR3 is TGTGCCAGCAGCGCAGAACAGGGCTATGGCTACACCTTC. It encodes CASSAEQGYGYTF.

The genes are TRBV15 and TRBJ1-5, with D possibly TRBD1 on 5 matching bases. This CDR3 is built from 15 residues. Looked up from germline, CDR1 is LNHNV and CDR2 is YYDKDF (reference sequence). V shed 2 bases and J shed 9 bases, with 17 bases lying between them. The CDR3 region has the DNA TGTGCCACCAGCAGATCCGGTGACAGTTGGCGGCCCCAGCATTTT. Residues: CATSRSGDSWRPQHF.

The CDR3 loop reads CASSLRGPNQPQHF. In DNA form, the CDR3 reads TGTGCCAGCAGTTTAAGGGGGCCCAATCAGCCCCAGCATTTT. V is TRBV6-5 and J is TRBJ1-5, with 7 positions matching TRBD1. CDR1 MNHEY and CDR2 SVGAGI come from the germline V gene. This CDR3 spans 14 amino acids. Losses at the gene ends were 4 bases for V and 3 bases for J; bases not matched to a gene: 3.

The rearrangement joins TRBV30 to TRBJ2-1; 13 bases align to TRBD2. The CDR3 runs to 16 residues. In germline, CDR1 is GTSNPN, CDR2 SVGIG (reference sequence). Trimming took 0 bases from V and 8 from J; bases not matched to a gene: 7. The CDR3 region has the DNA TGTGCCTGGAGTGTAGGACTAGCGGGAGTCTCTGATGAGCAGTTCTTC. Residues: CAWSVGLAGVSDEQFF.

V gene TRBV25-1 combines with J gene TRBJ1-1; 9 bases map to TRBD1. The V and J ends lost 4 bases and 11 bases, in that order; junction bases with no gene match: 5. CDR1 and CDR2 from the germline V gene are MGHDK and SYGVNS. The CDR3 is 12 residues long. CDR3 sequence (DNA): TGTGCCAGCAGTGGGAACAGGGGGCACGCTTTCTTT. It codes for CASSGNRGHAFF.

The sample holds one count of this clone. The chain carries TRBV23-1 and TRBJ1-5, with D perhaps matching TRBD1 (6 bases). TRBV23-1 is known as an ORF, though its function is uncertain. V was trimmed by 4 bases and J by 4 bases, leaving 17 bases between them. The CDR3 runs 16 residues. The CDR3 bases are TGCGCCAGCAGTCCGTCGCGGGGCAGGGGAAATCAGCCCCAGCATTTT. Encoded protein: CASSPSRGRGNQPQHF.

The CDR3 bases are TGCGCCAGCAGCTTTGATCTACCCGGGATATCTGAAGCTTTCTTT. Its protein product is CASSFDLPGISEAFF. The gene calls are TRBV5-1 and TRBJ1-1; no reliable D call. V was trimmed by 2 bases and J by 6 bases, leaving 17 bases between them. The CDR3 has 15 amino acids. Germline V gene lookup returns CDR1 SGHRS and CDR2 YFSETQ.

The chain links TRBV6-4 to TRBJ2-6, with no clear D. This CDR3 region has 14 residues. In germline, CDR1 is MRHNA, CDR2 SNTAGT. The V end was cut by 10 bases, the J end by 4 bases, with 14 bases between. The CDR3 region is CATKDGAGANVLTF. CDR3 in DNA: TGTGCCACTAAGGACGGCGCCGGGGCCAACGTCCTGACTTTC.

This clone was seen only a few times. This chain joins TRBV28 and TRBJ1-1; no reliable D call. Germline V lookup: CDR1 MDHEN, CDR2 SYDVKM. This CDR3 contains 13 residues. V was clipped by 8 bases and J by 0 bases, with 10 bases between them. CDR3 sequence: CASGVGVNTEAFF. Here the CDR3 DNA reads TGTGCCAGCGGGGTAGGAGTGAACACTGAAGCTTTCTTT.

CDR3 amino acids: CASSLRGIDSPLHF. The CDR3 DNA reads TGTGCCAGCAGCCTTAGGGGGATCGATTCACCCCTCCACTTT. The V call is TRBV5-4, the J call TRBJ1-6; D may be TRBD1 (6 bases). CDR3 length equals 14 residues. Per the germline V gene, CDR1 is SGHNT and CDR2 is YYREEE (reference sequence). V lost 4 bases to trimming and J lost 8 bases, with 13 bases between them. Complete variable domain (other parts from reference TRBV5-4 and TRBJ1-6): ETGVTQSPTHLIKTRGQQVTLRCSSQSGHNTVSWYQQALGQGPQFIFQYYREEENGRGNFPPRFSGLQFPNYSSELNVNALELDDSALYLCASSLRGIDSPLHFGNGTRLTVT.

This CDR3 reads CASSLQGGTSGTDTQYF. CDR3 DNA sequence: TGTGCCAGCAGCTTACAGGGAGGGACTAGCGGCACAGATACGCAGTATTTT. This chain connects TRBV7-6 to TRBJ2-3, with TRBD2 matching over 10 bases. The CDR3 consists of 17 residues. V lost 2 bases, J lost 1 base, and 6 bases stayed unmatched. Germline assignment: CDR1 SGHVS and CDR2 FNYEAQ.

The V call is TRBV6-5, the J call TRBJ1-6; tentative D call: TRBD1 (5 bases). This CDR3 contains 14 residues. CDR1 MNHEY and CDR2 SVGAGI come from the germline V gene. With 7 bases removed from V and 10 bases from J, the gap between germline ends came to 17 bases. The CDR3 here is CASTTPGDWSPLHF. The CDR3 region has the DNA TGTGCCAGCACTACACCCGGGGACTGGTCACCCCTCCACTTT.

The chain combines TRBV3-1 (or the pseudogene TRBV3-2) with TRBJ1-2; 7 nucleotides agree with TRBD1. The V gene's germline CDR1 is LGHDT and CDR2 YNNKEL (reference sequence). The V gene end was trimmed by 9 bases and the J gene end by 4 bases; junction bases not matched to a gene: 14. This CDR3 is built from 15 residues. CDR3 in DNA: TGTGCCAGTCTCGACGGGACAGATTCCTTCTATGGCTACACCTTC. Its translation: CASLDGTDSFYGYTF.

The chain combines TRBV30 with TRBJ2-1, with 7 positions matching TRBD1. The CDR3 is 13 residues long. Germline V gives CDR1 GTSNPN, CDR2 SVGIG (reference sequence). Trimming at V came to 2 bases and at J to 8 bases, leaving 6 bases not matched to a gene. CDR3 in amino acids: CAWSWETGHEQFF. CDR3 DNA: TGTGCCTGGAGTTGGGAGACAGGGCATGAGCAGTTCTTC.

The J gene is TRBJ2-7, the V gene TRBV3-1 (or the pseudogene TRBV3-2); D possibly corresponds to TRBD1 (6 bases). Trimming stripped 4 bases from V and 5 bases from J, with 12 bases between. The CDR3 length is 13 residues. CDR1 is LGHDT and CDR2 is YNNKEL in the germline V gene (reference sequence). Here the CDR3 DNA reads TGTGCCAGCAGCCTGCAGGGGACCCACGAGCAGTACTTC. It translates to CASSLQGTHEQYF.

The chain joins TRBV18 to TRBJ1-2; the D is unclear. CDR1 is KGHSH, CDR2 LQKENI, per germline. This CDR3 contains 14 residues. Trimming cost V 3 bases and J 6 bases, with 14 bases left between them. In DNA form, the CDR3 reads TGTGCCAGCTCACCGAGCGGAGGAGTGGATGGCTACACCTTC. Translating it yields CASSPSGGVDGYTF.

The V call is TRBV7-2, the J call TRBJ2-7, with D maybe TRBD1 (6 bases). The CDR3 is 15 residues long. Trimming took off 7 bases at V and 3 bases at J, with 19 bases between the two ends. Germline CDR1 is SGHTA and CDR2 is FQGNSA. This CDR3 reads CASTDSTGTLYEQYF. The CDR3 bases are TGTGCCAGCACGGACAGTACAGGTACCCTCTACGAGCAGTACTTC.

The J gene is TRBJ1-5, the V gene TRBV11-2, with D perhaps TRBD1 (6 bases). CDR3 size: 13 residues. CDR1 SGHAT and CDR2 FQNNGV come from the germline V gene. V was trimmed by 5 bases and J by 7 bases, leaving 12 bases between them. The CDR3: CASSAGVGQPQHF. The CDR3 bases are TGTGCCAGCAGCGCAGGGGTTGGGCAGCCCCAGCATTTT.